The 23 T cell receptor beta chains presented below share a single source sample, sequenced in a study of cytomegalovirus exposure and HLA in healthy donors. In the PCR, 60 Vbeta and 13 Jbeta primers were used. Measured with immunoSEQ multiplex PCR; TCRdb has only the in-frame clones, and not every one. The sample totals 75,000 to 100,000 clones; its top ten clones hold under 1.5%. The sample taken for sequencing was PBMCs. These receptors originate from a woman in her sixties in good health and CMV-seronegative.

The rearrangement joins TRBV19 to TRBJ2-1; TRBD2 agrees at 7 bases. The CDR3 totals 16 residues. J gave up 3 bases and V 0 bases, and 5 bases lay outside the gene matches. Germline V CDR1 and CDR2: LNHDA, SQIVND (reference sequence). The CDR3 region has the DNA TGTGCCAGTAGTATAGATCCCGGGAGGCACTACAATGAGCAGTTCTTC. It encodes CASSIDPGRHYNEQFF. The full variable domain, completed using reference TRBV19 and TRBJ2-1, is DGGITQSPKYLFRKEGQNVTLSCEQNLNHDAMYWYRQDPGQGLRLIYYSQIVNDFQKGDIAEGYSVSREKKESFPLTVTSAQKNPTAFYLCASSIDPGRHYNEQFFGPGTRLTVL.

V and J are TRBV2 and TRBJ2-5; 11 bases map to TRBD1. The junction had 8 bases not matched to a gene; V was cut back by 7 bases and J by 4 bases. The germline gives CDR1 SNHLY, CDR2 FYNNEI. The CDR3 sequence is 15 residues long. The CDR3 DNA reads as TGTGCCAGCATCGGACAGGGGGCTCAAGGAGAGACCCAGTACTTC. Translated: CASIGQGAQGETQYF.

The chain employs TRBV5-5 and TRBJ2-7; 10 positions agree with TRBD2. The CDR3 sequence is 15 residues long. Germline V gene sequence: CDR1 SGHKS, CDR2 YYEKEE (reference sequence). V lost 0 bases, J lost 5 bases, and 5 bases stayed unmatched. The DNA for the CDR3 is TGTGCCAGCAGCTTGGGGCTAGCGGGAGTCGACGAGCAGTACTTC. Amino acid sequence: CASSLGLAGVDEQYF.

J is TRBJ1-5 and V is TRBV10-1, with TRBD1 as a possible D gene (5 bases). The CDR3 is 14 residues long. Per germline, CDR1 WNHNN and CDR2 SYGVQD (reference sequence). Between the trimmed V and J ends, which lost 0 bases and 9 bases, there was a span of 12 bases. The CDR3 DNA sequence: TGCGCCAGCAGTGAGTCGACCGGGGGGGGGCCCCAGCATTTT. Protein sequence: CASSESTGGGPQHF.

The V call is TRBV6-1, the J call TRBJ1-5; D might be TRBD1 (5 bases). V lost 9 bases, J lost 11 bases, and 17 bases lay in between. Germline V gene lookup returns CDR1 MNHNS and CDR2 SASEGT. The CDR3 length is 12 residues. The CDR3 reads CASPGFRQAQHF. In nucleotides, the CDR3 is TGTGCCAGTCCAGGGTTCCGTCAAGCCCAGCATTTT.

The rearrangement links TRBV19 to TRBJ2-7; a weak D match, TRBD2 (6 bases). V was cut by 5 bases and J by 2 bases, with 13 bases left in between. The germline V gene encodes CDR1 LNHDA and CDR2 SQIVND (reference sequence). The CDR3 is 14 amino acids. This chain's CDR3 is CASSPTWGAYEQYF. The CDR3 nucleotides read TGTGCCAGTAGTCCAACCTGGGGGGCCTACGAGCAGTACTTC.

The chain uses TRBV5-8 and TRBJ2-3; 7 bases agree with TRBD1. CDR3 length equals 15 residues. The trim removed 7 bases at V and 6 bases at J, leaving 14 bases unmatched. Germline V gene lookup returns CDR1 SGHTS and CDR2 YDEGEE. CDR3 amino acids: CASGEGAGALDTQYF. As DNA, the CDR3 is TGTGCCAGCGGCGAGGGGGCCGGTGCGTTGGATACGCAGTATTTT.

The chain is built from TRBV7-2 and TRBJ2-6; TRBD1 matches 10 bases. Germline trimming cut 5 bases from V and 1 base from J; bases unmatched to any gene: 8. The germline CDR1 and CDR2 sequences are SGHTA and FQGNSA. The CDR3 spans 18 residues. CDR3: CASSRSGTGESGANVLTF. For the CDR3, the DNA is TGTGCCAGCAGCCGTTCCGGGACAGGGGAATCTGGGGCCAACGTCCTGACTTTC.

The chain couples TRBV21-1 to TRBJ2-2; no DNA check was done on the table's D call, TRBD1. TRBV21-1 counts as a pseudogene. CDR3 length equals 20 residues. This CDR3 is CASSKAQGREVKMGTGELFF. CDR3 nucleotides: TGTGCCAGCAGCAAAGCTCAAGGCAGGGAAGTAAAAATGGGCACCGGGGAGCTGTTTTTT.

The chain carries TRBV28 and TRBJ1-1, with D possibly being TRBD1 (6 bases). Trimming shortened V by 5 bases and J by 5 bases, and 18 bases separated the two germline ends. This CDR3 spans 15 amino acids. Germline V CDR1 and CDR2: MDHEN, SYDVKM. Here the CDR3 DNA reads TGTGCCAGCAGTCCTACGACAGGCCCTAGTACTGAAGCTTTCTTT. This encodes CASSPTTGPSTEAFF.

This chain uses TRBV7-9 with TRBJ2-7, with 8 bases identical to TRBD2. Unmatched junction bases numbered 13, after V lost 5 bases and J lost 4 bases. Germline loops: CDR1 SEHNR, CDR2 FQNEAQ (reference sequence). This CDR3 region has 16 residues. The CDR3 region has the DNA TGTGCCAGCAGCCCGCCTCCAGCGGGGGATTCGTACGAGCAGTACTTC. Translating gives CASSPPPAGDSYEQYF.

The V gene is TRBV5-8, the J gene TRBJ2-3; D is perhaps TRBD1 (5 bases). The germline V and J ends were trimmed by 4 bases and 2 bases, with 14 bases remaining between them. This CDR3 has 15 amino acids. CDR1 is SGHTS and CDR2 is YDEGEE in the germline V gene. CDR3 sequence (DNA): TGTGCCAGCAGCCTCGGGCAGGGCCCCACAGATACGCAGTATTTT. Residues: CASSLGQGPTDTQYF.

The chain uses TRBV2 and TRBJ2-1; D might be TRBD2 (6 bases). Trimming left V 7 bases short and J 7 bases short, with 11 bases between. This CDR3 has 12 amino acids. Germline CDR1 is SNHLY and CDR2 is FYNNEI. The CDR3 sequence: CASTGAGNEQFF. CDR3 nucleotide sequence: TGTGCCAGCACCGGGGCGGGGAATGAGCAGTTCTTC. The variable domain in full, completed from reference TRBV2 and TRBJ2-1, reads EPEVTQTPSHQVTQMGQEVILRCVPISNHLYFYWYRQILGQKVEFLVSFYNNEISEKSEIFDDQFSVERPDGSNFTLKIRSTKLEDSAMYFCASTGAGNEQFFGPGTRLTVL.

The CDR3 nucleotides read TGTGCCAGTAGTAGCCTGGAGGGTAGCGGGAGTGGTAACGAGCAGTACTTC. Translating gives CASSSLEGSGSGNEQYF. This chain links TRBV19 with TRBJ2-7; 9 bases match TRBD2. Germline trimming cut 4 bases from V and 5 bases from J; bases unmatched to any gene: 15. The CDR3 extends over 17 amino acids. In germline, CDR1 is LNHDA, CDR2 SQIVND (reference sequence). Using reference TRBV19 and TRBJ2-7 for the parts outside the CDR3, the full variable domain is DGGITQSPKYLFRKEGQNVTLSCEQNLNHDAMYWYRQDPGQGLRLIYYSQIVNDFQKGDIAEGYSVSREKKESFPLTVTSAQKNPTAFYLCASSSLEGSGSGNEQYFGPGTRLTVT.

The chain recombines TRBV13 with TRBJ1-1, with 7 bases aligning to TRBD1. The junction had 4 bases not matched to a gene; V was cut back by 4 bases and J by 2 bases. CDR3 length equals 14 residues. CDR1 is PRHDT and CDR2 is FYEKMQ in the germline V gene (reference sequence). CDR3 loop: CASSYDRVNTEAFF. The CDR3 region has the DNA TGTGCCAGCAGCTACGACAGGGTTAACACTGAAGCTTTCTTT.

The CDR3 DNA is TGCGCCAGCAGCCACGAACCGGGACTCAAGACCTACGAGCAGTACTTC. It is translated as CASSHEPGLKTYEQYF. The gene calls are TRBV4-1 and TRBJ2-7, with D possibly matching TRBD2 (6 bases). V was pared by 3 bases and J by 2 bases, with 17 bases between. Germline CDR1 is MGHRA and CDR2 is YSYEKL. The CDR3 length is 16 residues.

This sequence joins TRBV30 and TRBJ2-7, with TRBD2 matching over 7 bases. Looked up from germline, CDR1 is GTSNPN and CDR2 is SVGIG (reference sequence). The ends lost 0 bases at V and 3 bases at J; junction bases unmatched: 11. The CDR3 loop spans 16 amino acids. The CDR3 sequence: CAWSVLGASGLYEQYF. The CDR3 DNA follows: TGTGCCTGGAGTGTACTCGGGGCTAGCGGCCTCTACGAGCAGTACTTC.

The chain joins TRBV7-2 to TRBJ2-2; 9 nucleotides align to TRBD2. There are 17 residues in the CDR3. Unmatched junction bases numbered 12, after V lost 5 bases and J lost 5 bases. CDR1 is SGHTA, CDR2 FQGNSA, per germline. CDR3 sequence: CASSGKGAGGWTGELFF. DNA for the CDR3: TGTGCCAGCAGCGGTAAAGGAGCGGGAGGTTGGACCGGGGAGCTGTTTTTT.

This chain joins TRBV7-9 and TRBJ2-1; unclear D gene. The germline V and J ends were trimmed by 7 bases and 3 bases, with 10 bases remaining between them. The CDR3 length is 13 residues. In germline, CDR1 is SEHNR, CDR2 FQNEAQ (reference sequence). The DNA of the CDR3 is TGTGCCAGCACCCAGAACCTCTACAATGAGCAGTTCTTC. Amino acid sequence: CASTQNLYNEQFF.

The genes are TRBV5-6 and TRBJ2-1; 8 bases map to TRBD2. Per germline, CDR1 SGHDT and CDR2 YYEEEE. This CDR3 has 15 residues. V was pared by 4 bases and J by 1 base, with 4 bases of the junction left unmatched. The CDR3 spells CASSLLAASYNEQFF. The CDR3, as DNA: TGTGCCAGCAGCCTACTAGCGGCGTCCTACAATGAGCAGTTCTTC.

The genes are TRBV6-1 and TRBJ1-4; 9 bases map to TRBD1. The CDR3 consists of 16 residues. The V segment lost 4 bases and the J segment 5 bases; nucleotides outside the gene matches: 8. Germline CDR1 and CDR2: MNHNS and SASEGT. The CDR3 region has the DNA TGTGCCAGCAGTGGACTCGGACAGGGGAAAAATGAAAAACTGTTTTTT. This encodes CASSGLGQGKNEKLFF.

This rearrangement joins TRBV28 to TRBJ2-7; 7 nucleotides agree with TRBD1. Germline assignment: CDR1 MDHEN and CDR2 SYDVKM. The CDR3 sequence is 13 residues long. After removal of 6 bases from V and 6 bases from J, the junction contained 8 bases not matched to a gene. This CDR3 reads CASSAQTGLEQYF. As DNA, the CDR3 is TGTGCCAGCAGCGCCCAGACAGGGCTCGAGCAGTACTTC.

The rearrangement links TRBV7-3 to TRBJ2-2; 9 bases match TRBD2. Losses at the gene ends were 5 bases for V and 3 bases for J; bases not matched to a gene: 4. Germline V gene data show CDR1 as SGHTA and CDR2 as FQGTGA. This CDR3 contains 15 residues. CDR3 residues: CASSRTSDYTGELFF. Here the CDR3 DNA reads TGTGCCAGCAGCCGGACTAGCGACTACACCGGGGAGCTGTTTTTT. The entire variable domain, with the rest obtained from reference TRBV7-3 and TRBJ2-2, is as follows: GAGVSQTPSNKVTEKGKYVELRCDPISGHTALYWYRQSLGQGPEFLIYFQGTGAADDSGLPNDRFFAVRPEGSVSTLKIQRTERGDSAVYLCASSRTSDYTGELFFGEGSRLTVL.